Below are 3 T cell receptor beta chains sequenced from a single sample in a study of response to subunit inactivated influenza vaccine. A single record per CDR3 protein comes from TCRdb applying MiXCR to the RT-PCR reads. The data hold a few hundred thousand distinct CDR3 sequences, with 7.2% observed a single time. The sample was PBMCs from blood, taken 23 to 25 months after vaccination. Source of these receptors: a man between 50 and 75 years old who received an inactivated influenza vaccine.

The chain uses TRBV10-3 and TRBJ1-4, with no clear D. Deletions cut 10 bases from V and 6 bases from J, with 30 bases between. The germline gives CDR1 ENHRY, CDR2 SYGVKD. The CDR3 extends over 18 amino acids. CDR3 region: CAKRNWSFLTSNDEKLFF. As DNA, the CDR3 is TGTGCCAAAAGGAATTGGAGTTTCCTGACGAGCAATGATGAAAAACTGTTTTTT.

The V call is TRBV12-3 or TRBV12-4, the J call TRBJ2-2, with D possibly TRBD1 on 6 matching bases. V lost 5 bases and J lost 6, with 13 bases in between. The length of the CDR3 is 14 residues. For the CDR3, the DNA is TGTGCCAGCAGTGTACAGGGTGGCCCCGGGGAGCTGTTTTTT. It translates to CASSVQGGPGELFF.

The table lists this clonotype with a few counts. The chain recombines TRBV7-3 with TRBJ2-3; 12 nucleotides agree with TRBD1. V was clipped by 3 bases and J by 2 bases; unmatched bases: 0. This CDR3 is built from 15 residues. The germline CDR1 and CDR2 sequences are SGHTA and FQGTGA. The CDR3 sequence is CASSLGQGATDTQYF. The CDR3 DNA reads TGTGCCAGCAGCTTGGGACAGGGGGCCACAGATACGCAGTATTTT.